The sequence of this TCR beta chain was determined in a study of blood T cell repertoires in COVID-19. About the study: Acute and convalescent COVID-19 samples came from the United States, Italy and Spain.

This clone is a singleton in its sample. Seattle's cohort entered during active infection and was followed longitudinally. This CDR3 spans 13 amino acids. Trimming took 4 bases from V and 6 from J; bases not matched to a gene: 4. In the authors' methods: Quantification of nucleated cells was approximated via reference gene primer amplification. Measured with immunoSEQ multiplex PCR; TCRdb has only the in-frame clones, and not every one. The DNA gave D and trimming, while V, J and clone size come from that table. The sample consists of 150,000 to 200,000 clones, approximately 87% of them appearing once.

This chain joins TRBV12-3 or TRBV12-4 and TRBJ2-3; 7 bases are shared with TRBD1. Source material: peripheral blood. This sequence originates from a woman aged 65 to 85 with COVID-19, enrolled during active disease. The CDR3 loop is CASSSDRRDTQYF. CDR3 in DNA: TGTGCCAGCAGTTCGGACAGGCGGGATACGCAGTATTTT.